This TCR beta chain was sequenced for a study of immune evolution from preneoplasia to lung adenocarcinoma. Study as a whole: HLA loss of heterozygosity: roughly 6.6% AIS, about 15% MIA, about 31% ADC, none AAH.

TCRdb's copy holds only in-frame clones and misses some; the assay was immunoSEQ multiplex PCR. The profile covers about 6,600 clones, with over 60% appearing a single time and around 6.2% taken by the ten largest. This clone was recorded a few times. Losses at the gene ends were 6 bases for V and 3 bases for J; bases not matched to a gene: 7. Germline V lookup: CDR1 MNHEY, CDR2 SMNVEV (reference sequence). The CDR3 contains 14 residues. H&E slides confirmed each diagnosis, reviewed by two pathologists independently. The source of this sequence is a person aged 60 to 80 with lung adenocarcinoma. The sample comprised FFPE lung adenocarcinoma in situ tissue. The chain joins TRBV27 to TRBJ1-1, with 7 bases matching TRBD1. The CDR3 sequence is CASSPGGGYTEAFF. The CDR3 DNA reads TGTGCCAGCAGCCCAGGAGGGGGCTACACTGAAGCTTTCTTT.